This TCR beta chain came from a study of blood T cell repertoires in COVID-19. Study background: COVID-19 samples collected from the United States, Italy and Spain covered acute and convalescent phases. Sources were T cells, B-cell-depleted T cells, or PBMCs; the material itself was cDNA or gDNA.

Method: immunoSEQ multiplex PCR; TCRdb's copy keeps in-frame clones and lacks some. The sample has roughly 60,000 clones, 80% to 95% seen once. This CDR3 spans 13 amino acids. V shed 3 bases, J shed 8 bases, and the junction held 7 bases outside the gene matches. The sequenced sample was peripheral blood. The source is a man aged 45-65 years with active COVID-19. The chain carries TRBV12-3 or TRBV12-4 and TRBJ2-7; 7 nucleotides match TRBD1. The CDR3 sequence is CASSFAGQVQQYF. Written as DNA, the CDR3 is TGTGCCAGCAGTTTTGCCGGACAGGTCCAGCAGTACTTC.